The TCR beta chain described here comes from a study of cytomegalovirus exposure and HLA in healthy donors. General study results and limits: HLA alleles showed associations with roughly 17,000 TCR beta sequences in a later analysis, at a 0.05 false discovery rate. TCR beta chains numbering 164 were designated cytomegalovirus-associated.

This clone was found once. Its antigen is undetermined. The CDR3 spans 16 residues. V trimming: 4 bases; J trimming: 2 bases; junction bases outside the gene matches: 8. Germline CDR1 and CDR2: LNHDA and SQIVND (reference sequence). This PCR relied on a set of 60 Vbeta primers and 13 Jbeta primers. The method was immunoSEQ multiplex PCR; TCRdb's version includes in-frame clones alone and lacks a portion of them. Of some 160,000 clones listed, less than 85% were seen once; the top ten hold roughly 5%. This chain links TRBV19 with TRBJ1-1, with TRBD1 matching over 9 bases. The TCR was taken from a man aged 35-49 years in good health and CMV-seronegative. The sample comprised PBMCs. The CDR3 DNA follows: TGTGCCAGTAGTACGGGACAGGGCAGGAGCAACACTGAAGCTTTCTTT. It yields the protein CASSTGQGRSNTEAFF. The full variable domain, completed using reference TRBV19 and TRBJ1-1, is DGGITQSPKYLFRKEGQNVTLSCEQNLNHDAMYWYRQDPGQGLRLIYYSQIVNDFQKGDIAEGYSVSREKKESFPLTVTSAQKNPTAFYLCASSTGQGRSNTEAFFGQGTRLTVV.